The 15 T cell receptor beta chains reported below all come from one sample, sequenced in a study of long-term antiretroviral therapy in people with HIV. At the survey level, the v3.0 immunoSEQ assay was run. TCRdb's table, derived via immunoSEQ multiplex PCR, lists solely in-frame clones and lacks some. The data show some 20,000 clones, more than 80% seen once. The sample in question was unsorted PBMCs, obtained roughly 5.9 years after starting antiretroviral therapy. The receptor set was obtained from a man aged 25-45 years with HIV.

The CDR3 sequence is CASSSGPIGLAHEQYF. CDR3 nucleotides: TGTGCCAGCAGCTCCGGCCCTATAGGACTAGCCCACGAGCAGTACTTC. V usage is TRBV7-2 and J usage is TRBJ2-7; TRBD2 matches at 8 bases. The CDR3 has 16 residues. The germline V gene has CDR1 SGHTA and CDR2 FQGNSA. The ends lost 4 bases at V and 5 bases at J; junction bases unmatched: 13.

A single count supports this clone. This chain links TRBV7-2 with TRBJ1-5, with 7 bases lining up with TRBD1. Losses at the gene ends were 5 bases for V and 7 bases for J; bases not matched to a gene: 11. The CDR3 sequence is 15 residues long. Germline CDR1 is SGHTA and CDR2 is FQGNSA. This chain's CDR3 is CASSDIGTVIQPQHF. CDR3 bases: TGTGCCAGCAGCGATATCGGGACAGTTATACAGCCCCAGCATTTT.

With regard to this clone: Other DNA sequences of this sample code for an identical CDR3. V is TRBV9 and J is TRBJ1-5, with D tentatively TRBD1 (6 bases). The V gene's germline CDR1 is SGDLS and CDR2 YYNGEE. V was shortened by 2 bases and J by 0 bases, with 9 bases between the two germline ends. The CDR3 contains 15 residues. CDR3 DNA: TGTGCCAGCAGCGTGGACAGTAATAGCAATCAGCCCCAGCATTTT. Translation: CASSVDSNSNQPQHF. Full variable domain (missing parts from reference TRBV9 and TRBJ1-5): DSGVTQTPKHLITATGQRVTLRCSPRSGDLSVYWYQQSLDQGLQFLIQYYNGEERAKGNILERFSAQQFPDLHSELNLSSLELGDSALYFCASSVDSNSNQPQHFGDGTRLSIL.

The chain combines TRBV11-1 with TRBJ2-7, with TRBD1 matching 7 bases. The CDR3 sequence is 14 residues long. Germline CDR1 SGHAT, CDR2 FQDESV (reference sequence). V shed 2 bases and J 2 bases; nucleotides not matched to a gene: 3. The CDR3 protein is CASSLQGVPYEQYF. CDR3 sequence (DNA): TGTGCCAGCAGCTTACAGGGGGTCCCCTACGAGCAGTACTTC. Together with reference TRBV11-1 and TRBJ2-7, the CDR3 gives the full variable domain: EAEVAQSPRYKITEKSQAVAFWCDPISGHATLYWYRQILGQGPELLVQFQDESVVDDSQLPKDRFSAERLKGVDSTLKIQPAELGDSAMYLCASSLQGVPYEQYFGPGTRLTVT.

The chain has TRBV29-1 and TRBJ2-2; D may be TRBD1 (6 bases). Germline CDR1 SQVTM, CDR2 ANQGSEA. This CDR3 comprises 13 residues. Trimming took 3 bases from V and 6 from J, leaving 11 bases between them. This chain's CDR3 is CSVESPGAGELFF. As DNA, the CDR3 is TGCAGCGTTGAGTCCCCAGGGGCCGGGGAGCTGTTTTTT.

The chain combines TRBV19 with TRBJ2-7, with D perhaps matching TRBD1 (5 bases). The CDR3 is 12 amino acids. Germline V CDR1 and CDR2: LNHDA, SQIVND (reference sequence). V lost 3 bases to trimming and J lost 6 bases, with 9 bases between them. This CDR3 is CASSIYQGEQYF. CDR3 sequence (DNA): TGTGCCAGTAGTATTTATCAGGGCGAGCAGTACTTC.

The V and J genes are TRBV4-3 and TRBJ2-7, with D possibly matching TRBD1 (5 bases). With 0 bases removed from V and 2 bases from J, the gap between germline ends came to 14 bases. The CDR3 extends over 16 amino acids. CDR1 is LGHNA, CDR2 YSLEER, per germline. This CDR3 is CASSQDVRQGTYEQYF. In DNA, the CDR3 is TGCGCCAGCAGCCAAGATGTTCGGCAGGGCACCTACGAGCAGTACTTC.

The chain uses TRBV18 and TRBJ1-4; TRBD1 aligns across 7 bases. The CDR3 has 18 residues. The ends lost 4 bases at V and 3 bases at J; junction bases unmatched: 14. Germline assignment: CDR1 KGHSH and CDR2 LQKENI. Here the CDR3 DNA reads TGTGCCAGCTCACAGAAACAGGGGCCGGATTTGGCTAATGAAAAACTGTTTTTT. The encoded protein is CASSQKQGPDLANEKLFF.

This clone was recorded once. The chain uses TRBV9 and TRBJ2-7; D ambiguous. Germline V lookup: CDR1 SGDLS, CDR2 YYNGEE. With 2 bases removed from V and 6 bases from J, the gap between germline ends came to 15 bases. This CDR3 has 14 amino acids. CDR3 sequence reads: CASSVLTGGAEQYF. DNA of the CDR3: TGTGCCAGCAGCGTTTTAACCGGCGGAGCCGAGCAGTACTTC.

The chain couples TRBV28 to TRBJ1-5; D uncertain. Trimming stripped 7 bases from V and 6 bases from J, with 10 bases between. Germline V gene lookup returns CDR1 MDHEN and CDR2 SYDVKM. This CDR3 comprises 12 residues. CDR3 region: CASTTTSQPQHF. CDR3 in DNA: TGTGCCAGCACCACTACTAGTCAGCCCCAGCATTTT.

This clone was seen a handful of times. The chain recombines TRBV9 with TRBJ2-7; 10 nucleotides align to TRBD1. Germline V CDR1 and CDR2: SGDLS, YYNGEE. V was clipped by 2 bases and J by 6 bases; unmatched bases: 5. The CDR3 is 14 residues long. The CDR3 here is CASSVGQGTIEQYF. The DNA of the CDR3 is TGTGCCAGCAGCGTGGGACAGGGGACTATCGAGCAGTACTTC.

This clone has a handful of counts. The V gene is TRBV2, the J gene TRBJ2-2, with TRBD1 as a possible D gene (6 bases). This CDR3 is 15 amino acids long. Germline loops: CDR1 SNHLY, CDR2 FYNNEI. The ends were cut back, 5 bases at V and 0 bases at J, with 10 bases in the middle. The chain's CDR3 is CASSSGTPNTGELFF. CDR3 DNA: TGTGCCAGCAGTTCCGGGACACCGAACACCGGGGAGCTGTTTTTT.

This rearrangement joins TRBV5-4 to TRBJ1-2; 10 nucleotides agree with TRBD1. Germline assignment: CDR1 SGHNT and CDR2 YYREEE (reference sequence). The CDR3 loop spans 16 amino acids. The V and J ends lost 3 bases and 2 bases, in that order; junction bases with no gene match: 7. CDR3 sequence: CASSWGQGISNYGYTF. CDR3 bases: TGTGCCAGCAGCTGGGGACAGGGGATCAGCAACTATGGCTACACCTTC.

This chain uses TRBV5-4 with TRBJ2-1, with 14 bases identical to TRBD2. V dropped 3 bases and J dropped 7; count of bases not matched to a gene: 6. This CDR3 is built from 16 residues. Looked up from germline, CDR1 is SGHNT and CDR2 is YYREEE (reference sequence). CDR3 in DNA: TGTGCCAGCAGCTCGGGACTAGCGGGAGTGTATAATGAGCAGTTCTTC. Encoded protein: CASSSGLAGVYNEQFF.

This clone was seen a handful of times. The chain couples TRBV11-3 to TRBJ1-5; D call uncertain. V was cut by 5 bases and J by 0 bases, with 14 bases left in between. This CDR3 region has 16 residues. Germline-derived CDR1 and CDR2 are SGHNT and YENEEA. The CDR3 spells CASSASWHDSNQPQHF. CDR3 nucleotide sequence: TGTGCCAGCAGCGCCTCATGGCACGATAGCAATCAGCCCCAGCATTTT.